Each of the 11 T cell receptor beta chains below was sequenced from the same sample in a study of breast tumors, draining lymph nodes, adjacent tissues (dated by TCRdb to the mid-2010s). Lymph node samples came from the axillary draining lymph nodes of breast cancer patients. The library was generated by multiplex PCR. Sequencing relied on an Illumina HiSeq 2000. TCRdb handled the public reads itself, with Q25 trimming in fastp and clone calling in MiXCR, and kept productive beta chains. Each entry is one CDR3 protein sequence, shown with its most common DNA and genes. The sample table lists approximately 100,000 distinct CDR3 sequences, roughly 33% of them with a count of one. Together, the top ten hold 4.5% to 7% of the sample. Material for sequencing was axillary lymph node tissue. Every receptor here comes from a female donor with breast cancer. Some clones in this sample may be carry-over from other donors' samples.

The CDR3 nucleotides read TGCGCCAGCAGCTTGACTAGCGGGAGCACCTTC. Amino acids: CASSLTSGSTF. The chain couples TRBV5-1 to TRBJ1-2; D unclear. The V gene lost 1 base and the J gene lost 13 bases, with 11 bases spanning the gap. Germline CDR1 SGHRS, CDR2 YFSETQ. CDR3 size: 11 residues.

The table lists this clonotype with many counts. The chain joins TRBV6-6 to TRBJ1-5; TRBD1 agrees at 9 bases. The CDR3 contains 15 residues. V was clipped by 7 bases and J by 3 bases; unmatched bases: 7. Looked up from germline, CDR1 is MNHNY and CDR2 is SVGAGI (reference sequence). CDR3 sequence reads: CASTTLQGANQPQHF. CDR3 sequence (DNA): TGTGCCAGCACCACGCTACAGGGGGCCAATCAGCCCCAGCATTTT.

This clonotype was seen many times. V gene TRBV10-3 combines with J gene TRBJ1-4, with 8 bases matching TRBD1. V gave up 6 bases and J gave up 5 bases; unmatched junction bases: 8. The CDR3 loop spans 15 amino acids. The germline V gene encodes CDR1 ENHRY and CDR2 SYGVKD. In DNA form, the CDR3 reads TGTGCCATCAGGAAAGGACAGGGCCTGAATGAAAAACTGTTTTTT. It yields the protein CAIRKGQGLNEKLFF.

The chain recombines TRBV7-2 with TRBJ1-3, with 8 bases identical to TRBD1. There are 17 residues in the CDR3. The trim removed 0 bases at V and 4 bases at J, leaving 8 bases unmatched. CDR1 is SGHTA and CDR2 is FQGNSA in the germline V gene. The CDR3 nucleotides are TGTGCCAGCAGCTTAGCAACCGACAGGGGATCCGGAAACACCATATATTTT. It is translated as CASSLATDRGSGNTIYF.

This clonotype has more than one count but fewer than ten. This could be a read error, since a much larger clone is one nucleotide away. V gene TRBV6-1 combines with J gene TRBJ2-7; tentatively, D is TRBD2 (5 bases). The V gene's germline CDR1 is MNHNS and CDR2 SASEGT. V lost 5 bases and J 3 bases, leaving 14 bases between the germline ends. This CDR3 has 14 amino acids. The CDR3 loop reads CASSQSPGNYEQYF. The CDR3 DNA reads TGTGCCAGCAGTCAGTCCCCGGGGAACTACGAGCAGTACTTC.

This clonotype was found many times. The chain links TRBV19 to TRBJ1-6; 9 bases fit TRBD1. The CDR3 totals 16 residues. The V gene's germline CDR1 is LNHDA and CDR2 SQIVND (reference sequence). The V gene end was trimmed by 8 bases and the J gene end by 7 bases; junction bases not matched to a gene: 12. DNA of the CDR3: TGTGCCAGTCGGGACAGGGCATTAACCTCCAATTCACCCCTCCACTTT. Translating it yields CASRDRALTSNSPLHF.

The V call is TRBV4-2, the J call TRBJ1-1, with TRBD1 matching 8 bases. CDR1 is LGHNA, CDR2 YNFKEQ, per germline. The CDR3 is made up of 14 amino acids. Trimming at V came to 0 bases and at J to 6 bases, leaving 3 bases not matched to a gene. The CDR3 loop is CASSQEDRVSEAFF. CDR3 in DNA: TGTGCCAGCAGCCAAGAGGACAGGGTATCTGAAGCTTTCTTT.

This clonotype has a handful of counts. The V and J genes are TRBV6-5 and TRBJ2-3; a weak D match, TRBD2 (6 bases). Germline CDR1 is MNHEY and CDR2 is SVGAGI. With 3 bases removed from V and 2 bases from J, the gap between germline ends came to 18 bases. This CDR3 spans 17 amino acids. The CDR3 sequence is CASSYAWGVENTDTQYF. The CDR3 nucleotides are TGTGCCAGCAGTTATGCCTGGGGGGTTGAGAACACAGATACGCAGTATTTT.

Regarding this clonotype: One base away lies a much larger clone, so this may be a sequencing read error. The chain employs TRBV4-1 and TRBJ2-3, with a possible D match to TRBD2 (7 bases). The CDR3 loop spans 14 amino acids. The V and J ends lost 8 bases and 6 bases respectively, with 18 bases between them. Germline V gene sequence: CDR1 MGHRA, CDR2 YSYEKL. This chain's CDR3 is CASGPARGGDTQYF. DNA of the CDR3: TGCGCCAGCGGCCCTGCCCGCGGGGGCGATACGCAGTATTTT.

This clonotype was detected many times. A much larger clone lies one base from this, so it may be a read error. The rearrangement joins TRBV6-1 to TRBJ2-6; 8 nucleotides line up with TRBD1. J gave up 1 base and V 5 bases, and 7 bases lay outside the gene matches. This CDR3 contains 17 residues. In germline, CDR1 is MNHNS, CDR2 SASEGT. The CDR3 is CASSLRTGRSGANVLTF. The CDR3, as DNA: TGTGCCAGCAGTCTTAGGACAGGGAGGTCTGGGGCCAACGTCCTGACTTTC.

As DNA, the CDR3 is TGTGCCAGCATAGGGGACGTGAGCCCCTACGAGCAGTACTTC. Its protein product is CASIGDVSPYEQYF. The chain has TRBV2 and TRBJ2-7, with D possibly called TRBD1 or TRBD2 (5 bases each). Trimming left V 7 bases short and J 2 bases short, with 15 bases between. The CDR3 sequence is 14 residues long. The germline V gene has CDR1 SNHLY and CDR2 FYNNEI.